The clone carrying this T cell receptor beta chain has more than one count but fewer than ten. Unmatched junction bases numbered 8, after V lost 0 bases and J lost 2 bases. The CDR3 sequence is 18 residues long. Germline CDR1 is SGHNT and CDR2 is YYREEE (reference sequence). These data originate in a study of OX40 agonist ivuxolimab in advanced cancers. Clones were read by immunoSEQ multiplex PCR, and TCRdb kept only the in-frame ones, dropping some. The table includes under 100,000 clones, approximately 82% detected once. V usage is TRBV5-4 and J usage is TRBJ2-3; 11 nucleotides match TRBD2. This specimen consisted of CD4+ or CD8+ T cells sorted from blood, obtained in a trial of the OX40 agonist ivuxolimab. This TCR came from an adult with an advanced solid tumor such as melanoma, head and neck, liver or kidney cancer. CDR3 residues: CASSLARTSGGPTDTQYF. CDR3 coding DNA: TGTGCCAGCAGCTTGGCCAGAACTAGCGGGGGCCCCACAGATACGCAGTATTTT.